This T cell receptor (beta chain) stems from a study of PD-1 blockade in classical Hodgkin lymphoma. Study-level points and caveats: At baseline, newly diagnosed patients reportedly showed less TCR diversity than healthy donors. Later analyses included only patients treated at least 1 year post-ASCT. The diversity seen at baseline in complete responders resembled that of newly diagnosed patients.

A remark on this clone: Its antigen is unidentified.

Only in-frame clones appear in the TCRdb table, and some are missing; sequencing was by immunoSEQ multiplex PCR. The sample yields about 94,000 clones, 85% to 90% seen once. The length of the CDR3 is 15 residues. The germline V and J ends were trimmed by 3 bases and 2 bases, with 11 bases remaining between them. Germline values: CDR1 KGHSH, CDR2 LQKENI. Brentuximab vedotin exposure varied, and every patient relapsed after autologous stem cell transplantation. The study recorded best responses of complete response, partial response or progressive disease. The sample consisted of peripheral blood mononuclear cells (PBMCs), taken before the second cycle of nivolumab. The chain is built from TRBV18 and TRBJ2-4; D is uncertain. The receptor's source is a human donor with classical Hodgkin lymphoma. The CDR3 DNA is TGTGCCAGCTCACCCAGCCCGCAGTCCAAAAACATTCAGTACTTC. It translates to CASSPSPQSKNIQYF.